Each of the 30 T cell receptor beta chains below was sequenced from the same sample in a study of cytomegalovirus exposure and HLA in healthy donors (TCRdb year 2017). Receptor libraries were prepared by the immunoSEQ multiplex PCR assay. The multiplex PCR relied on a mix of 60 forward primers for TCR Vbeta segments and 13 reverse primers for TCR Jbeta segments. TCRdb re-hosts the immuneACCESS table, in-frame sequences only. Its copies lack some clones; in the studies checked, an unresolved V gene accounts for under half of them, and the cause for the rest is not known. A total of over 100,000 clones appear in this sample, approximately 82% of them only once. The ten most abundant clones make up roughly 1.5% of the sample. Sequenced: PBMCs. These TCRs come from a female donor in good health and CMV-seronegative.

The chain links TRBV5-1 to TRBJ1-6; D not resolved. V was trimmed by 0 bases and J by 6 bases, leaving 4 bases between them. Germline loops: CDR1 SGHRS, CDR2 YFSETQ. This CDR3 has 13 amino acids. The DNA for the CDR3 is TGCGCCAGCAGCTTGGCCTGTAATTCACCCCTCCACTTT. Protein sequence: CASSLACNSPLHF.

The rearrangement links TRBV7-3 to TRBJ1-5, with D unclear. Germline values: CDR1 SGHTA, CDR2 FQGTGA. There are 13 residues in the CDR3. The CDR3 sequence is CAIRRGSDQPQHF. The DNA of the CDR3 is TGTGCTATACGCCGAGGTTCTGATCAGCCCCAGCATTTT. The whole variable domain, remainder taken from reference TRBV7-3 and TRBJ1-5, is GAGVSQTPSNKVTEKGKYVELRCDPISGHTALYWYRQSLGQGPEFLIYFQGTGAADDSGLPNDRFFAVRPEGSVSTLKIQRTERGDSAVYLCAIRRGSDQPQHFGDGTRLSIL.

DNA of the CDR3: TGTGCCAGCAGTGCCAGGGCGAATCAGCCCCAGCATTTT. This encodes CASSARANQPQHF. The V and J genes are TRBV27 and TRBJ1-5; D may be TRBD1 (5 bases). CDR1 is MNHEY and CDR2 is SMNVEV in the germline V gene (reference sequence). V was trimmed by 5 bases and J by 4 bases, leaving 9 bases between them. The CDR3 is 13 residues long.

This rearrangement joins TRBV9 to TRBJ2-1, with a tentative D call TRBD1 (5 bases). With 5 bases removed from V and 10 bases from J, the gap between germline ends came to 7 bases. Germline CDR1 SGDLS, CDR2 YYNGEE. The CDR3 has 10 amino acids. The CDR3 loop is CASRKGEQFF. CDR3 sequence (DNA): TGTGCCAGCAGAAAGGGGGAGCAGTTCTTC. The whole variable domain, filled in from reference TRBV9 and TRBJ2-1, reads DSGVTQTPKHLITATGQRVTLRCSPRSGDLSVYWYQQSLDQGLQFLIQYYNGEERAKGNILERFSAQQFPDLHSELNLSSLELGDSALYFCASRKGEQFFGPGTRLTVL.

The chain is built from TRBV28 and TRBJ2-7; 14 bases are a match to TRBD2. CDR3 length: 15 residues. Trimming took 6 bases from V and 4 from J; bases not matched to a gene: 5. Germline values: CDR1 MDHEN, CDR2 SYDVKM. The CDR3, as DNA: TGTGCCAGCAGCCGACTAGCGGGAGGGCGTTACGAGCAGTACTTC. Its protein is CASSRLAGGRYEQYF.

The chain couples TRBV4-3 to TRBJ2-1, with TRBD2 identical over 10 bases. J gave up 6 bases and V 4 bases, and 12 bases lay outside the gene matches. Per germline, CDR1 LGHNA and CDR2 YSLEER. CDR3 length equals 17 residues. The DNA of the CDR3 is TGCGCCAGCAGCCGCTTAGCGGGAGGAATAGGTGGCAATGAGCAGTTCTTC. Its protein product is CASSRLAGGIGGNEQFF.

Concerning this clone: The same CDR3 is also encoded by other DNA sequences in this sample. The chain recombines TRBV5-1 with TRBJ2-7; 9 bases are a match to TRBD1. V gave up 2 bases and J gave up 2 bases; unmatched junction bases: 2. Germline assignment: CDR1 SGHRS and CDR2 YFSETQ. The CDR3 has 14 amino acids. The DNA for the CDR3 is TGCGCCAGCAGCTTACAGGGGGCTACCTACGAGCAGTACTTC. Its protein product is CASSLQGATYEQYF.

The CDR3 here is CASSPRGTSGNSYNEQFF. CDR3 DNA: TGTGCCAGCTCACCAAGGGGGACTAGCGGGAACTCCTACAATGAGCAGTTCTTC. V usage is TRBV18 and J usage is TRBJ2-1; TRBD2 matches 13 bases. V lost 2 bases to trimming and J lost 0 bases; unmatched junction nucleotides: 4. This CDR3 is built from 18 residues. Per the germline V gene, CDR1 is KGHSH and CDR2 is LQKENI.

The rearrangement uses TRBV12-5 and TRBJ2-1; 11 positions agree with TRBD2. V shed 1 base and J 6 bases; nucleotides not matched to a gene: 11. The CDR3 is made up of 18 amino acids. CDR1 and CDR2 from the germline V gene are LGHNT and FRNRAP. The CDR3 DNA follows: TGTGCTAGTGGTTTGGCGGCTAGCGGGAGGCGGAGCTTCAATGAGCAGTTCTTC. As protein: CASGLAASGRRSFNEQFF.

This sequence joins TRBV18 and TRBJ2-1, with TRBD2 identical over 7 bases. Germline trimming cut 6 bases from V and 2 bases from J; bases unmatched to any gene: 7. The CDR3 covers 15 residues. Germline-derived CDR1 and CDR2 are KGHSH and LQKENI. The CDR3 sequence: CASSLAGDPYNEQFF. The DNA for the CDR3 is TGTGCCAGCTCCCTGGCGGGAGACCCCTACAATGAGCAGTTCTTC. The whole variable domain, filled in from reference TRBV18 and TRBJ2-1, reads NAGVMQNPRHLVRRRGQEARLRCSPMKGHSHVYWYRQLPEEGLKFMVYLQKENIIDESGMPKERFSAEFPKEGPSILRIQQVVRGDSAAYFCASSLAGDPYNEQFFGPGTRLTVL.

This clone was recorded a few times. The V call is TRBV28, the J call TRBJ2-7, with 9 bases identical to TRBD2. The germline V gene encodes CDR1 MDHEN and CDR2 SYDVKM. This CDR3 has 17 amino acids. Trimming took 6 bases from V and 7 from J; bases not matched to a gene: 19. The CDR3 DNA reads TGTGCCAGCAGCAAAAGGGGTAGGCTAGCGGGACTGGGTGAGCAGTACTTC. This sequence encodes CASSKRGRLAGLGEQYF.

There are a few counts of this clone. This chain uses TRBV6-5 with TRBJ2-7; tentatively, D is TRBD1 (5 bases). The CDR3 is 15 residues long. With 0 bases removed from V and 2 bases from J, the gap between germline ends came to 11 bases. Germline-derived CDR1 and CDR2 are MNHEY and SVGAGI. The CDR3 nucleotides are TGTGCCAGCAGTTACTCGCGCGACAGTACCTACGAGCAGTACTTC. It specifies CASSYSRDSTYEQYF.

The CDR3 sequence: CAYSRREQFF. Here the CDR3 DNA reads TGTGCCTACTCTAGACGTGAGCAGTTCTTC. V gene TRBV30 combines with J gene TRBJ2-1; D is undetermined. The CDR3 runs 10 residues. The V gene's germline CDR1 is GTSNPN and CDR2 SVGIG (reference sequence). Trimming cost V 7 bases and J 9 bases, with 10 bases left between them.

The chain links TRBV6-5 to TRBJ2-1; 11 nucleotides match TRBD2. The CDR3 spans 15 residues. Losses at the gene ends were 6 bases for V and 3 bases for J; bases not matched to a gene: 4. Germline V gives CDR1 MNHEY, CDR2 SVGAGI. Written as DNA, the CDR3 is TGTGCCAGCAGACCCGGGACTAGCGGCTACAATGAGCAGTTCTTC. Translating gives CASRPGTSGYNEQFF.

The chain couples TRBV5-4 to TRBJ1-1, with TRBD1 as a possible D gene (6 bases). The germline V and J ends were trimmed by 4 bases and 0 bases, with 10 bases remaining between them. The CDR3 contains 14 residues. Germline V gene lookup returns CDR1 SGHNT and CDR2 YYREEE (reference sequence). CDR3 region: CASSRGQLNTEAFF. For the CDR3, the DNA is TGTGCCAGCAGCAGGGGACAACTGAACACTGAAGCTTTCTTT.

V and J are TRBV5-4 and TRBJ1-2; D is unresolved. The V gene lost 0 bases and the J gene lost 4 bases, with 7 bases spanning the gap. The CDR3 contains 13 residues. Germline V gene lookup returns CDR1 SGHNT and CDR2 YYREEE (reference sequence). CDR3 sequence: CASSLDSTYGYTF. Here the CDR3 DNA reads TGTGCCAGCAGCTTGGACAGTACCTATGGCTACACCTTC.

This clone was detected a few times. The chain is built from TRBV11-2 and TRBJ2-1; 9 positions agree with TRBD2. The CDR3 spans 16 residues. The germline V gene has CDR1 SGHAT and CDR2 FQNNGV. V dropped 5 bases and J dropped 8; count of bases not matched to a gene: 13. The CDR3 DNA reads TGTGCCAGCAGCGGGACTAGCCAAGGTTTTGGCGATGAGCAGTTCTTC. Its translation is CASSGTSQGFGDEQFF.

V gene TRBV6-5 combines with J gene TRBJ2-3, with D tentatively TRBD1 (7 bases). Germline-derived CDR1 and CDR2 are MNHEY and SVGAGI. This CDR3 is 15 amino acids long. V dropped 3 bases and J dropped 3 bases, with 13 bases sitting between them. CDR3: CASSYLTGRTDTQYF. The DNA of the CDR3 is TGTGCCAGCAGTTATCTGACAGGGAGGACAGATACGCAGTATTTT.

The chain links TRBV9 to TRBJ2-5; perhaps TRBD2 as D (6 bases). CDR1 is SGDLS and CDR2 is YYNGEE in the germline V gene. V lost 0 bases and J 4 bases, leaving 10 bases between the germline ends. This CDR3 is built from 14 residues. CDR3 amino acids: CASSVGERAETQYF. The DNA of the CDR3 is TGTGCCAGCAGCGTAGGCGAGCGGGCAGAGACCCAGTACTTC.

This chain uses TRBV5-1 with TRBJ2-3; D is perhaps TRBD1 (6 bases). The CDR3 runs to 13 residues. The germline V and J ends were trimmed by 2 bases and 6 bases, with 10 bases remaining between them. From germline, CDR1 is SGHRS and CDR2 YFSETQ. CDR3 sequence reads: CASSFQGTDTQYF. DNA of the CDR3: TGCGCCAGCAGCTTCCAGGGGACGGATACGCAGTATTTT.

This clone is a singleton in its sample. The CDR3 sequence is CASSDSQAEEDRGSDEQFF. The CDR3 region has the DNA TGTGCCAGCAGCGATTCCCAGGCCGAGGAGGACAGGGGGTCGGATGAGCAGTTCTTC. The chain employs TRBV9 and TRBJ2-1; TRBD1 agrees at 10 bases. This CDR3 is 19 amino acids long. The V gene end was trimmed by 3 bases and the J gene end by 8 bases; junction bases not matched to a gene: 20. Germline V gene sequence: CDR1 SGDLS, CDR2 YYNGEE.

This clone was picked up a small number of times. The chain combines TRBV5-6 with TRBJ2-7, with 7 bases fitting TRBD1. With V trimmed by 4 bases and J by 3 bases, 7 bases remained unmatched. Per the germline V gene, CDR1 is SGHDT and CDR2 is YYEEEE. CDR3 size: 14 residues. This CDR3 is CASSPQGQYYEQYF. The CDR3 nucleotides read TGTGCCAGCAGCCCCCAGGGACAGTACTACGAGCAGTACTTC.

The V call is TRBV4-1, the J call TRBJ1-5; tentative D call: TRBD1 (6 bases). The germline V and J ends were trimmed by 3 bases and 3 bases, with 9 bases remaining between them. This CDR3 comprises 14 residues. CDR1 and CDR2 from the germline V gene are MGHRA and YSYEKL. The CDR3 nucleotides are TGCGCCAGCAGCCAGGGGACACTCAATCAGCCCCAGCATTTT. The encoded protein is CASSQGTLNQPQHF.

A remark on this clone: Other DNA sequences in the sample encode the same CDR3. The chain recombines TRBV7-2 with TRBJ2-3, with D unresolved. V was clipped by 0 bases and J by 2 bases, with 3 bases between them. Germline CDR1 SGHTA, CDR2 FQGNSA. CDR3 length equals 13 residues. This CDR3 reads CASSLALTDTQYF. The CDR3 bases are TGTGCCAGCAGCTTAGCCCTCACAGATACGCAGTATTTT.

The chain links TRBV28 to TRBJ1-5, with 8 nucleotides matching TRBD1. J lost 0 bases, V lost 4 bases, and 8 bases had no gene match. CDR1 and CDR2 from the germline V gene are MDHEN and SYDVKM. The CDR3 has 17 residues. The chain's CDR3 is CASSSSGTGYSNQPQHF. CDR3 nucleotides: TGTGCCAGCAGTTCTTCCGGGACAGGATATAGCAATCAGCCCCAGCATTTT.

This clone has only one observation. V gene TRBV28 combines with J gene TRBJ1-2; a possible D gene is TRBD1 (5 bases). This CDR3 is 13 amino acids long. Trimming stripped 2 bases from V and 8 bases from J, with 12 bases between. CDR1 MDHEN and CDR2 SYDVKM come from the germline V gene. Here the CDR3 reads CASSLPGWRGYTF. CDR3 DNA sequence: TGTGCCAGCAGTTTACCAGGGTGGAGAGGCTACACCTTC.

The chain joins TRBV5-3 to TRBJ2-7; 8 bases fit TRBD2. Being an ORF, TRBV5-3 has a function that is uncertain. J gave up 6 bases and V 6 bases, and 11 bases lay outside the gene matches. This CDR3 spans 14 amino acids. CDR3 region: CARTGREVRREQYF. CDR3 nucleotides: TGTGCCAGAACCGGGCGGGAGGTAAGGCGCGAGCAGTACTTC.

The chain recombines TRBV11-2 with TRBJ1-4; D is perhaps TRBD1 (6 bases). The CDR3 is 14 residues long. V shed 7 bases and J shed 8 bases, with 17 bases lying between them. Germline V gives CDR1 SGHAT, CDR2 FQNNGV. The CDR3 is CASTTREQGEKLFF. DNA for the CDR3: TGTGCCAGCACCACCCGAGAGCAGGGGGAAAAACTGTTTTTT.

V is TRBV11-2 and J is TRBJ2-3; 10 positions match TRBD1. Germline assignment: CDR1 SGHAT and CDR2 FQNNGV. This CDR3 comprises 15 residues. After removal of 6 bases from V and 4 bases from J, the junction contained 7 bases not matched to a gene. The CDR3 spells CASRRGQGEADTQYF. The CDR3 DNA is TGTGCCAGCAGGCGCGGACAGGGGGAAGCAGATACGCAGTATTTT.

The sample holds one count of this clone. CDR3 coding DNA: TGCGCCAGCAGCTCCGAGGGCCCCGGAAAAACCCAGTACTTC. It translates to CASSSEGPGKTQYF. The rearrangement uses TRBV5-1 and TRBJ2-5; the D gene is possibly TRBD2 (5 bases). V lost 3 bases to trimming and J lost 8 bases, with 17 bases between them. This CDR3 region has 14 residues. Germline V gene lookup returns CDR1 SGHRS and CDR2 YFSETQ.